Each of the 2 T cell receptor beta chains below was sequenced from the same sample in a study of spatial heterogeneity in lung cancer. Study-level points and caveats: How many expanded intratumoral alpha and beta TCRs were present tracked the tumor mutation count, which was a count of nonsynonymous mutations.

Time point meaning: sample taken at primary tumor resection. These receptors' targets are unknown. TCRdb analysed the 5' RACE reads with MiXCR anew, one entry per CDR3 protein. The table shows about 9,200 distinct CDR3 sequences, with around 5% occurring only once. Material: lung tumor tissue, obtained at surgery. The origin of the receptors is a female donor with early-stage non-small cell lung cancer.

This clonotype was recorded many times. This rearrangement joins TRBV18 to TRBJ1-5; tentatively, D is TRBD1 (5 bases). Germline loops: CDR1 KGHSH, CDR2 LQKENI. The CDR3 has 15 residues. The germline V and J ends were trimmed by 6 bases and 8 bases, with 20 bases remaining between them. CDR3 DNA: TGTGCCAGCTCCAAAACTACTGCAGGGATTGAGCCCCAGCATTTT. Amino acids: CASSKTTAGIEPQHF.

This clonotype was counted at least ten times. The junction shows a germline mismatch at one end, possibly a read error. V is TRBV3-1 and J is TRBJ1-1, with D unclear. The CDR3 spans 12 residues. CDR1 is LGHDT, CDR2 YNNKEL, per germline (reference sequence). CDR3 DNA sequence: TGTGCCAGCAGCCCACAAGGAGGCACGGTGGATTTT. Translation: CASSPQGGTVDF. Drawing the rest from reference TRBV3-1 and TRBJ1-1, the complete variable domain is DTAVSQTPKYLVTQMGNDKSIKCEQNLGHDTMYWYKQDSKKFLKIMFSYNNKELIINETVPNRFSPKSPDKAHLNLHINSLELGDSAVYFCASSPQGGTVDFGQGTRLTVV.